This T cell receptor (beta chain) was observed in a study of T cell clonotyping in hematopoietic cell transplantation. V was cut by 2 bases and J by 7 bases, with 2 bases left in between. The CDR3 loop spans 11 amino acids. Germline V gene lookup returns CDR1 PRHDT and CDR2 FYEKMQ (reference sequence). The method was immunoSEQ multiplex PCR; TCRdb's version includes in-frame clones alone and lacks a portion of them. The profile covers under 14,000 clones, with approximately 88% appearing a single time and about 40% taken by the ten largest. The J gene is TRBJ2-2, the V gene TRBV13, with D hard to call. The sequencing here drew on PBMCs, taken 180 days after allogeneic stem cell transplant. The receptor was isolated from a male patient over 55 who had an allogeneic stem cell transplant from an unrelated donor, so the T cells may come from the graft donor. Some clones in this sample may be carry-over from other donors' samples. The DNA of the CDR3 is TGTGCCAGCAGCTTAATCGGGGAGCTGTTTTTT. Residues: CASSLIGELFF.